This T cell receptor beta chain originates from a study of immune cell composition in non-small cell lung cancer. Study-wide results and caveats: Smoking pack-years did not significantly correlate with tumour TCR-beta clonality. Lung adenocarcinomas had lower top 10 clone scores and clonality than squamous tumours.

In regard to this clone: Its antigen is undetermined.

DNA was extracted from unsorted cell suspensions stored frozen. This table comes from immunoSEQ multiplex PCR, and its TCRdb copy is limited to in-frame clones, with some not included. The sample records roughly 2,500 clones, 81% being singletons. J lost 3 bases, V lost 6 bases, and 10 bases had no gene match. CDR3 length: 15 amino acids. The rearrangement links TRBV23-1 to TRBJ2-7; 8 nucleotides match TRBD1. TRBV23-1 is flagged as an ORF with uncertain function. The receptor was isolated from a human donor with non-small cell lung cancer. The sample consisted of lung tumor tissue. CDR3 DNA: TGCGCCAGCAGGGGACAGGTAAGTTGTAGCTACGAGCAGTACTTC. The encoded protein is CASRGQVSCSYEQYF.